These 9 T cell receptor beta chains came from one sample sequenced in a study of T-cell reconstitution after alpha-beta-depleted transplantation in children (dated by TCRdb to the mid-2010s). The receptor library was made with PCR. Sequencing took place on an Illumina HiSeq 2500. To normalize quantification of the TCRbeta repertoire, the TCR libraries were built with molecular barcoding that relied on unique molecular identifiers. The public reads were quality trimmed at Q25 with fastp and then assembled into clones with MiXCR by TCRdb, keeping productive beta chains. Rows merge per CDR3 protein into single entries with the most common DNA and genes. For this sample there are over 400,000 distinct CDR3 sequences; about an eighth appear just once. About 6% of the sample is held by the ten biggest clonotypes. Sequenced here: PBMCs from the stem cell graft donor, sampled from the stem cell graft. The source of these receptors is a human donor who donated a stem cell graft to a child with combined immunodeficiency.

In its sample, this clonotype was seen many times. V gene TRBV7-2 combines with J gene TRBJ2-6; D is uncertain. V dropped 4 bases and J dropped 4 bases, with 11 bases sitting between them. This CDR3 spans 15 amino acids. CDR1 SGHTA and CDR2 FQGNSA come from the germline V gene. CDR3 DNA: TGTGCCAGCAGCTCCCGTGGGTCGGGGGCCAACGTCCTGACTTTC. This sequence encodes CASSSRGSGANVLTF.

This clonotype was detected many times. V gene TRBV12-3 or TRBV12-4 combines with J gene TRBJ2-6; a weak D match, TRBD2 (6 bases). The CDR3 spans 14 residues. Trimming shortened V by 10 bases and J by 1 base, and 11 bases separated the two germline ends. The CDR3 region has the DNA TGTGCCACCGCCCGGGGGTCTGGGGCCAACGTCCTGACTTTC. It yields the protein CATARGSGANVLTF.

The chain is built from TRBV5-6 and TRBJ1-5; D unclear. This CDR3 region has 12 residues. The germline V and J ends were trimmed by 1 base and 10 bases, with 9 bases remaining between them. The germline gives CDR1 SGHDT, CDR2 YYEEEE. CDR3 coding DNA: TGTGCCAGCAGCTTGACCGCAGGCCCCCAGCATTTT. It specifies CASSLTAGPQHF.

This clonotype has just a few counts. This chain joins TRBV7-6 and TRBJ2-3; TRBD1 or TRBD2 may be the D gene (5 bases each). In germline, CDR1 is SGHVS, CDR2 FNYEAQ. The germline V and J ends were trimmed by 5 bases and 5 bases, with 11 bases remaining between them. The CDR3 runs to 13 residues. The CDR3 coding sequence is TGTGCCAGCAGCAGGGACGTTGGAGATACGCAGTATTTT. This translates into CASSRDVGDTQYF.

The chain joins TRBV12-3 or TRBV12-4 to TRBJ2-1; 12 bases map to TRBD2. V was pared by 3 bases and J by 9 bases, with 3 bases of the junction left unmatched. The CDR3 has 14 residues. DNA for the CDR3: TGTGCCAGCAGTTTCCTAGCGGGGGGGACTGAGCAGTTCTTC. This translates into CASSFLAGGTEQFF.

This clonotype was recorded at least ten times. The chain links TRBV20-1 to TRBJ2-3, with D tentatively TRBD2 (5 bases). This CDR3 spans 15 amino acids. Germline CDR1 reads DFQATT; CDR2 reads SNEGSKA (reference sequence). Trimming shortened V by 0 bases and J by 4 bases, and 14 bases separated the two germline ends. The CDR3 nucleotides read TGCAGTGCTAGAGAGCTGCGGGCCGTTTCAGATACGCAGTATTTT. Residues: CSARELRAVSDTQYF.

This clonotype was found many times. The J gene is TRBJ2-3, the V gene TRBV20-1, with D possibly being TRBD1 (7 bases). There are 14 residues in the CDR3. Trimming cost V 1 base and J 6 bases, with 14 bases left between them. Germline-derived CDR1 and CDR2 are DFQATT and SNEGSKA (reference sequence). The CDR3 nucleotides are TGCAGTGCTAGAGCCCAGGGGGGATTGGATACGCAGTATTTT. Protein product: CSARAQGGLDTQYF.

The chain has TRBV21-1 and TRBJ1-2. TRBV21-1 is labeled a pseudogene. The CDR3 sequence is 16 residues long. CDR3 sequence reads: CASSKKRAGADYGYTF. In DNA, the CDR3 is TGTGCCAGCAGCAAAAAGAGGGCAGGGGCTGACTATGGCTACACCTTC.

The count of this clonotype is one. V and J are TRBV10-3 and TRBJ2-1; no reliable D call. Germline-derived CDR1 and CDR2 are ENHRY and SYGVKD. There are 14 residues in the CDR3. The ends were cut back, 6 bases at V and 0 bases at J, with 9 bases in the middle. This CDR3 reads CAISLDGSYNEQFF. The CDR3 DNA sequence: TGTGCCATCAGCCTTGACGGCTCCTACAATGAGCAGTTCTTC.